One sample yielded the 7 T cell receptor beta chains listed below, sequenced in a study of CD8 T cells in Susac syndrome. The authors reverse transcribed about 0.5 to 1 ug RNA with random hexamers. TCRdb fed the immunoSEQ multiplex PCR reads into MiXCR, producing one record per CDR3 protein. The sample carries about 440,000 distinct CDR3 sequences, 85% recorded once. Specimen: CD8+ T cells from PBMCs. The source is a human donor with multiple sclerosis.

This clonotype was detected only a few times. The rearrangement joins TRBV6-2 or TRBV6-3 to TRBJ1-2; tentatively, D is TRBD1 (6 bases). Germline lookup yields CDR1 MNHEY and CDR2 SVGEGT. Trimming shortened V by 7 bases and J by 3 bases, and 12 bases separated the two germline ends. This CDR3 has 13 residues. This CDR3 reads CASKAGADYGYTF. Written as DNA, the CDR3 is TGTGCCAGCAAGGCGGGGGCAGACTATGGCTACACCTTC.

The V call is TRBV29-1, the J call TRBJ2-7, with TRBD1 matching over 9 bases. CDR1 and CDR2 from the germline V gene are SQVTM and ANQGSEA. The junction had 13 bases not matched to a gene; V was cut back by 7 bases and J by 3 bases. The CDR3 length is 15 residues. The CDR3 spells CSAGTMGQGGYEQYF. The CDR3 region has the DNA TGCAGCGCAGGAACCATGGGACAGGGAGGCTACGAGCAGTACTTC.

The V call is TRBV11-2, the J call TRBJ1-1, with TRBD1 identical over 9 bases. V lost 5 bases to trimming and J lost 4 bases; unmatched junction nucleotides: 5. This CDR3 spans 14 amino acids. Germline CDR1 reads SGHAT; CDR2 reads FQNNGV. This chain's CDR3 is CASSLLDRGTEAFF. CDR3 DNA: TGTGCCAGCAGCCTCCTGGACAGGGGCACTGAAGCTTTCTTT.

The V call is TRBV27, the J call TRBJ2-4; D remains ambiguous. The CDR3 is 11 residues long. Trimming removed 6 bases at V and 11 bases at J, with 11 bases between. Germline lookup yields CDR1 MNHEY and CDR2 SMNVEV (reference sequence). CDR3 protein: CASSSSGVQYF. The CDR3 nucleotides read TGTGCCAGCAGCTCCTCGGGTGTTCAGTACTTC.

The CDR3 nucleotides read TGTGCCAGCAGTTTTGACAGACCGTCTAATGGCTACACCTTC. This encodes CASSFDRPSNGYTF. The chain couples TRBV12-3 or TRBV12-4 to TRBJ1-2; possible D gene TRBD1, 5 bases. CDR3 length: 14 amino acids. V lost 3 bases and J 6 bases, leaving 14 bases between the germline ends.

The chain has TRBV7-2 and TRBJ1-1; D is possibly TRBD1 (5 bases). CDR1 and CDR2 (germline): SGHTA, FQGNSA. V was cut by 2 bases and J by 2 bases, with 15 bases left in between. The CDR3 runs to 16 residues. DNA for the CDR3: TGTGCCAGCAGCTTAATACGGACAACTCGAAACACTGAAGCTTTCTTT. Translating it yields CASSLIRTTRNTEAFF. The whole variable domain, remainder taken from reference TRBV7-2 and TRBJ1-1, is GAGVSQSPSNKVTEKGKDVELRCDPISGHTALYWYRQSLGQGLEFLIYFQGNSAPDKSGLPSDRFSAERTGGSVSTLTIQRTQQEDSAVYLCASSLIRTTRNTEAFFGQGTRLTVV.

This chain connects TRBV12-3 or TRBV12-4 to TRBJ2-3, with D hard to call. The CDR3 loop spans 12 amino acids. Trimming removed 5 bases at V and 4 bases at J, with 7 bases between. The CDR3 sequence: CASSPGPDTQYF. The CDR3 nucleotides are TGTGCCAGCAGTCCTGGACCAGATACGCAGTATTTT.